This T cell receptor (beta chain) was documented in a study of Graves' ophthalmopathy and Graves' hyperthyroidism. The ends lost 1 base at V and 1 base at J; junction bases unmatched: 3. This CDR3 comprises 15 residues. Per germline, CDR1 MNHNS and CDR2 SASEGT. Scientists amplified the TCR beta CDR3 regions from RNA transcripts. The authors performed first-round RT-PCR with HTBI primers and then a second-round multiplex PCR. In TCRdb, the multiplex PCR reads were re-called with MiXCR into one record per CDR3 protein. The data contain a few hundred thousand distinct CDR3 sequences, 15% to 20% of them seen just once; the ten biggest clones take up roughly 2.6%. This clonotype was recorded at least ten times.

The genes are TRBV6-1 and TRBJ2-7; TRBD2 aligns across 8 bases. This clonotype was sampled from an adult woman with stable Graves' hyperthyroidism. Sequenced material: peripheral blood. The CDR3 bases are TGTGCCAGCAGTGAAGAGGCGGGAGGATCCTACGAGCAGTACTTC. It is translated as CASSEEAGGSYEQYF.